This T cell receptor (beta chain) was identified during a study of Ad26.COV2.S vaccination and SARS-CoV-2 variants. The V end lost 4 bases, the J end lost 5 bases, and 17 bases lay between the germline ends. Germline lookup yields CDR1 MNHEY and CDR2 SMNVEV (reference sequence). This CDR3 region has 15 residues. Treatment here: over 15 received Ad26.COV2.S at low or high dose, single or two shots; roughly five received placebo; per-sample allocation not given. On day 63 after the first injection, vaccine and placebo recipients gave samples. Boston hosted the donor, who was an adult aged 18-55 years. Data came from immunoSEQ multiplex PCR; TCRdb stores just in-frame clones and leaves some out. Counted here are about 400,000 clones, roughly 90% occurring once; the ten biggest clones make up 3.5% to 4%.

The clonotype was recovered from a person between 18 and 59 years old who received the Ad26.COV2.S COVID-19 vaccine or a placebo. The specimen comprised peripheral blood, sampled in a trial of Ad26.COV2.S vaccine versus placebo. The chain employs TRBV27 and TRBJ2-5, with D tentatively TRBD1 (7 bases). The CDR3 DNA sequence: TGTGCCAGCAGTTGGGCAGGGGGGCTAGGGGAGACCCAGTACTTC. Translated: CASSWAGGLGETQYF.